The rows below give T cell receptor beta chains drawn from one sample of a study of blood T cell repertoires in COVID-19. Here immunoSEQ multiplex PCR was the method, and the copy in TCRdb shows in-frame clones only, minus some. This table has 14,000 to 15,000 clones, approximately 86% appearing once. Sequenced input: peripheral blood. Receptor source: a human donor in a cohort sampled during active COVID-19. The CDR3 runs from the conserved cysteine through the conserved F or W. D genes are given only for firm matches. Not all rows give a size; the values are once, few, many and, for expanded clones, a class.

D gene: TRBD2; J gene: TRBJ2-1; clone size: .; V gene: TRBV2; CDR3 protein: CASSEASGGPNEQFF; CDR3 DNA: TGTGCCAGCAGTGAAGCTAGCGGGGGCCCCAATGAGCAGTTCTTC
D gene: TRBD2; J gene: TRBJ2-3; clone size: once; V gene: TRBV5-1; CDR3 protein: CASSFDQIAGGTDTQYF; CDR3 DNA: TGCGCCAGCAGCTTTGACCAGATAGCGGGGGGCACAGATACGCAGTATTTT
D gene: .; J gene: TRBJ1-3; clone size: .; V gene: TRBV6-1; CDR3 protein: CASSDGVSGNTIYF; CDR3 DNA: TGTGCCAGCAGTGACGGAGTCTCTGGAAACACCATATATTTT
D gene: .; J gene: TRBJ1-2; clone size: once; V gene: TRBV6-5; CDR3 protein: CASSRSGTPLFGYTF; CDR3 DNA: TGTGCCAGCAGTCGGTCCGGGACACCGCTTTTTGGCTACACCTTC
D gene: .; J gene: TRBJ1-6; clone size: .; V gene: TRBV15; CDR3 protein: CATGGASYNSPLHF; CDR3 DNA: TGTGCCACGGGGGGAGCTTCGTATAATTCACCCCTCCACTTT
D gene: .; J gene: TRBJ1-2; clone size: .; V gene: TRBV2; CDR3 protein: CASSGSTTGLDGYTF; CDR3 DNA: TGTGCCAGCAGTGGCTCTACGACAGGTCTTGATGGCTACACCTTC
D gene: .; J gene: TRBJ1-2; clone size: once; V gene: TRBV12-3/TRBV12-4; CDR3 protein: CASFDLNYGYTF; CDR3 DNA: TGTGCCAGCTTTGACTTAAACTATGGCTACACCTTC
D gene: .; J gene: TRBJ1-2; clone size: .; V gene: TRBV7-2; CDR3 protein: CASSLGPGNYGYTF; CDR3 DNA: TGTGCCAGCAGCTTAGGTCCGGGAAACTATGGCTACACCTTC
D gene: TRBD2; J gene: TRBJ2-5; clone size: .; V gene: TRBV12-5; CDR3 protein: CASGLIPGGPKETQYF; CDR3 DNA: TGTGCTAGTGGTTTGATCCCGGGGGGGCCGAAGGAGACCCAGTACTTC
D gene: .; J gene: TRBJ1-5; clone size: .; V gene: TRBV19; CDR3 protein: CASSINGGNNQPQHF; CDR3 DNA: TGTGCCAGTAGTATTAACGGGGGTAATAATCAGCCCCAGCATTTT
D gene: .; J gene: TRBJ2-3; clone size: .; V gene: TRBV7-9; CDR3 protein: CASSLSSDTQYF; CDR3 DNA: TGTGCCAGCAGCTTAAGCTCAGATACGCAGTATTTT